Following are 23 T cell receptor beta chains from one sample sequenced in a study of blood T cell repertoires in COVID-19. Using immunoSEQ multiplex PCR, the repertoire was profiled, and TCRdb retains in-frame clones only, with some absent. The data show approximately 180,000 clones, approximately 87% seen once. The sequenced sample consisted of peripheral blood. All receptors come from a woman in her seventies with COVID-19, enrolled during active disease.

The rearrangement uses TRBV30 and TRBJ2-2; no clear D gene. This CDR3 comprises 13 residues. Germline CDR1 is GTSNPN and CDR2 is SVGIG (reference sequence). V lost 0 bases and J 4 bases, leaving 6 bases between the germline ends. CDR3 nucleotides: TGTGCCTGGAGTGTAGAGTCCACCGGGGAGCTGTTTTTT. Its protein is CAWSVESTGELFF.

This clone was recorded once. CDR3 sequence: CASRKGGPEQYF. CDR3 nucleotides: TGTGCCAGCCGTAAGGGAGGTCCCGAGCAGTACTTC. This sequence joins TRBV2 and TRBJ2-7; D is possibly TRBD2 (6 bases). The germline V and J ends were trimmed by 8 bases and 6 bases, with 14 bases remaining between them. Germline V gene lookup returns CDR1 SNHLY and CDR2 FYNNEI. The CDR3 is 12 residues long.

The J gene is TRBJ2-2, the V gene TRBV6-4; D uncertain. The germline V gene has CDR1 MRHNA and CDR2 SNTAGT. The ends were cut back, 6 bases at V and 5 bases at J, with 10 bases in the middle. The CDR3 loop spans 13 amino acids. The CDR3 bases are TGTGCCAGCAGGAGGATTAAGACCGGGGAGCTGTTTTTT. Amino acids: CASRRIKTGELFF.

The chain carries TRBV27 and TRBJ2-5; no definite D call. This CDR3 comprises 14 residues. CDR1 is MNHEY and CDR2 is SMNVEV in the germline V gene (reference sequence). The V end lost 8 bases, the J end lost 5 bases, and 18 bases lay between the germline ends. CDR3: CASAWASGRETQYF. In DNA form, the CDR3 reads TGTGCCAGCGCCTGGGCCTCTGGTCGGGAGACCCAGTACTTC.

V gene TRBV4-2 combines with J gene TRBJ2-7; the match to TRBD1 covers 10 bases. The CDR3 has 16 amino acids. Germline trimming cut 3 bases from V and 9 bases from J; bases unmatched to any gene: 14. Germline CDR1 and CDR2: LGHNA and YNFKEQ. The CDR3 here is CASSQHRDRGPTGQYF. The DNA of the CDR3 is TGTGCCAGCAGCCAGCATAGGGACAGGGGCCCGACGGGGCAGTACTTC.

The V call is TRBV5-1, the J call TRBJ1-1; D unresolved. Trimming left V 2 bases short and J 5 bases short, with 7 bases between. Germline CDR1 is SGHRS and CDR2 is YFSETQ. CDR3 length equals 12 residues. Here the CDR3 DNA reads TGCGCCAGCAGCTTCTCAGGAACTGAAGCTTTCTTT. Translation: CASSFSGTEAFF.

The genes are TRBV24-1 and TRBJ2-1; D may be TRBD1 (6 bases). V shed 1 base and J shed 11 bases, with 11 bases lying between them. CDR3 size: 13 residues. Germline assignment: CDR1 KGHDR and CDR2 SFDVKD. The chain's CDR3 is CATSDFPDRKQFF. The CDR3 bases are TGTGCCACCAGTGATTTCCCGGACAGAAAGCAGTTCTTC.

This chain joins TRBV4-2 and TRBJ1-2; 8 bases fit TRBD1. This CDR3 is 17 amino acids long. Trimming took 2 bases from V and 6 from J; bases not matched to a gene: 14. CDR1 LGHNA and CDR2 YNFKEQ come from the germline V gene. CDR3 DNA sequence: TGTGCCAGCAGCCAACCGGAGGCAGGGGGCAGGAGTAATGGCTACACCTTC. This codes for CASSQPEAGGRSNGYTF.

This chain joins TRBV6-5 and TRBJ1-2; 9 positions match TRBD1. CDR1 is MNHEY, CDR2 SVGAGI, per germline. The CDR3 sequence is 14 residues long. The junction had 3 bases not matched to a gene; V was cut back by 0 bases and J by 7 bases. The CDR3 DNA follows: TGTGCCAGCAGTTACTCGGACAGGGGCATTGGCTACACCTTC. Protein product: CASSYSDRGIGYTF.

The V gene is TRBV2, the J gene TRBJ2-1, with 14 bases fitting TRBD2. This CDR3 region has 17 residues. Germline V gene lookup returns CDR1 SNHLY and CDR2 FYNNEI. V trimming: 6 bases; J trimming: 1 base; junction bases outside the gene matches: 5. This chain's CDR3 is CASRGTSGSFSYNEQFF. The CDR3 DNA reads TGTGCCAGCAGGGGGACTAGCGGGAGTTTTTCCTACAATGAGCAGTTCTTC.

The V gene is TRBV13, the J gene TRBJ2-1, with D perhaps TRBD2 (6 bases). Germline V gene lookup returns CDR1 PRHDT and CDR2 FYEKMQ (reference sequence). This CDR3 is built from 16 residues. Trimming removed 3 bases at V and 3 bases at J, with 15 bases between. This chain's CDR3 is CASSLSSGGIYNEQFF. CDR3 nucleotide sequence: TGTGCCAGCAGCTTGAGTAGCGGCGGAATCTACAATGAGCAGTTCTTC.

The J gene is TRBJ2-3, the V gene TRBV5-6; 11 nucleotides align to TRBD2. This CDR3 has 16 amino acids. CDR1 SGHDT and CDR2 YYEEEE come from the germline V gene. With 2 bases clipped from V and 5 bases from J, the junction kept 7 bases outside the gene matches. The CDR3 DNA reads as TGTGCCAGCAGCTTTACTAGCGGGAGTTCGAGAGATACGCAGTATTTT. Its protein product is CASSFTSGSSRDTQYF.

In its sample, this clone was seen a few times. The chain is built from TRBV11-2 and TRBJ1-4, with a weak D call TRBD1 (5 bases). Trimming took off 4 bases at V and 5 bases at J, with 8 bases between the two ends. The CDR3 runs to 13 residues. Germline V gene sequence: CDR1 SGHAT, CDR2 FQNNGV. CDR3 DNA sequence: TGTGCCAGCAGCTGGGGGGGAAATGAAAAACTGTTTTTT. Its protein product is CASSWGGNEKLFF.

The J gene is TRBJ1-3, the V gene TRBV4-3, with a weak D call TRBD1 (6 bases). Germline values: CDR1 LGHNA, CDR2 YSLEER. This CDR3 region has 17 residues. V was trimmed by 2 bases and J by 0 bases, leaving 14 bases between them. The CDR3 reads CASSQTRAGASGNTIYF. In DNA, the CDR3 is TGCGCCAGCAGCCAAACCCGAGCAGGGGCCTCTGGAAACACCATATATTTT.

The chain combines TRBV7-3 with TRBJ2-1; 10 nucleotides align to TRBD2. The CDR3 has 15 amino acids. V lost 5 bases to trimming and J lost 4 bases; unmatched junction nucleotides: 5. In germline, CDR1 is SGHTA, CDR2 FQGTGA. The CDR3 sequence is CASSITSGTYNEQFF. CDR3 in DNA: TGTGCCAGCAGCATTACTAGCGGGACTTACAATGAGCAGTTCTTC.

The CDR3 reads CASSGGFGDEQYF. CDR3 coding DNA: TGTGCCAGCAGTGGCGGCTTCGGGGACGAGCAGTACTTC. This chain links TRBV12-3 or TRBV12-4 with TRBJ2-7; maybe TRBD2 (5 bases). The V end was cut by 5 bases, the J end by 5 bases, with 13 bases between. CDR3 size: 13 residues.

This chain uses TRBV4-3 with TRBJ2-3; 12 bases are shared with TRBD2. The CDR3 contains 16 residues. CDR1 is LGHNA and CDR2 is YSLEER in the germline V gene. Losses at the gene ends were 1 base for V and 5 bases for J; bases not matched to a gene: 4. CDR3 loop: CASSQGTSGERDTQYF. In nucleotides, the CDR3 is TGCGCCAGCAGCCAAGGGACTAGCGGGGAGCGAGATACGCAGTATTTT.

The rearrangement uses TRBV7-9 and TRBJ1-5; a weak D match, TRBD1 (5 bases). V lost 5 bases to trimming and J lost 7 bases, with 12 bases between them. Germline V gene data show CDR1 as SEHNR and CDR2 as FQNEAQ (reference sequence). This CDR3 contains 13 residues. The CDR3 protein is CASSTQGGQPQHF. Here the CDR3 DNA reads TGTGCCAGCAGCACCCAGGGTGGGCAGCCCCAGCATTTT.

Here the CDR3 DNA reads TGTGCCAGCAGCTCCAGCGGGGGATCGGGGGAGCTGTTTTTT. Protein product: CASSSSGGSGELFF. The rearrangement joins TRBV7-9 to TRBJ2-2, with TRBD2 matching 8 bases. Germline V gene data show CDR1 as SEHNR and CDR2 as FQNEAQ (reference sequence). This CDR3 is built from 14 residues. Trimming removed 4 bases from V and 8 bases from J; junction bases left unmatched: 6.

This chain joins TRBV28 and TRBJ1-5; weak D call: TRBD1 (6 bases). This CDR3 contains 16 residues. V was cut by 2 bases and J by 7 bases, with 18 bases left in between. Germline CDR1 and CDR2: MDHEN and SYDVKM. CDR3 DNA: TGTGCCAGCAGTTTAATCTCCGTGACGGACAGACAGCCCCAGCATTTT. As protein: CASSLISVTDRQPQHF.

The chain has TRBV24-1 and TRBJ2-3, with 10 nucleotides matching TRBD2. The CDR3 runs to 16 residues. V dropped 1 base and J dropped 5; count of bases not matched to a gene: 5. CDR1 is KGHDR and CDR2 is SFDVKD in the germline V gene. The CDR3: CATSDFEREGRDTQYF. Here the CDR3 DNA reads TGTGCCACCAGTGATTTTGAGCGGGAGGGCCGAGATACGCAGTATTTT.

This chain connects TRBV4-1 to TRBJ2-1; TRBD1 matches at 8 bases. The germline gives CDR1 MGHRA, CDR2 YSYEKL. The V segment lost 1 base and the J segment 4 bases; nucleotides outside the gene matches: 6. CDR3 length: 16 amino acids. CDR3 loop: CASSQAAGQGYNEQFF. The DNA of the CDR3 is TGCGCCAGCAGCCAAGCCGCCGGACAGGGATACAATGAGCAGTTCTTC.

The chain carries TRBV5-1 and TRBJ2-1; the D is unclear. The CDR3 loop spans 14 amino acids. Trimming left V 3 bases short and J 8 bases short, with 15 bases between. The V gene's germline CDR1 is SGHRS and CDR2 YFSETQ. The CDR3 bases are TGCGCCAGCAGCTCAGACTCCGCCGGTCATGAGCAGTTCTTC. Its translation is CASSSDSAGHEQFF.